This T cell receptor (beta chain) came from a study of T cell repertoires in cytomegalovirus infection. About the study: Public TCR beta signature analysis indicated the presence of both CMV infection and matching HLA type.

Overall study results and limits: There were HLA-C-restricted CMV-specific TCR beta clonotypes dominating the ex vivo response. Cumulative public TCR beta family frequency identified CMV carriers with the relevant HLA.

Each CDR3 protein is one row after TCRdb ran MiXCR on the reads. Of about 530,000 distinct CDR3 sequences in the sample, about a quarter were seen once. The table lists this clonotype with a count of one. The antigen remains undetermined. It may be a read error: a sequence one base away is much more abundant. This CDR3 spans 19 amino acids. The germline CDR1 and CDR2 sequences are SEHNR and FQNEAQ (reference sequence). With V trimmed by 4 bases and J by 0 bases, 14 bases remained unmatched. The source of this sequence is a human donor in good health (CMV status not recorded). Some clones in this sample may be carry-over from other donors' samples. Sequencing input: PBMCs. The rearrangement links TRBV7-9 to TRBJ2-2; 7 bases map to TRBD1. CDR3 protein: CASSYAIARGYPNTGELFF. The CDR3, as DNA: TGTGCCAGCAGCTACGCCATAGCCAGGGGGTACCCGAACACCGGGGAGCTGTTTTTT.